This T cell receptor beta chain was obtained from a study of regulatory T cells in long-lasting Graves disease. This clonotype was seen at least ten times. Its cognate antigen is unknown. Study observations and caveats: Newly diagnosed disease favored TRBV20-1 and TRBJ2-1 over persistent disease. Persistent Graves' patients showed a TCR diversity that was lower than that of newly diagnosed ones.

CDR3-region Arm-PCR and iRepertoire HTBI primers produced the TCR beta libraries. TCRdb ran MiXCR on the multiplex PCR reads and lists one entry per CDR3 protein. The top ten clones hold roughly 8.9% of a sample with roughly 560,000 distinct CDR3 sequences, more than 10% of them seen once. The sample's time point: newly diagnosed GD, antithyroid drugs for less than 3 months. With RNA extracted from PBMCs as input, the TCR library was made. This CDR3 has 13 amino acids. Trimming cost V 6 bases and J 7 bases, with 15 bases left between them. These data were likewise used in another study, on T cells in Graves' hyperthyroidism and ophthalmopathy.

This TCR was recovered from a woman aged 25 to 39 with Graves disease. V usage is TRBV12-3 or TRBV12-4 and J usage is TRBJ2-5; tentatively, D is TRBD1 or TRBD2 (5 bases each). The specimen comprised peripheral blood mononuclear cells (PBMCs), sampled at new diagnosis, from a patient treated with antithyroid drugs. CDR3 region: CASRGDAPGTQYF. The CDR3 bases are TGTGCCAGCAGGGGGGACGCTCCAGGGACCCAGTACTTC.